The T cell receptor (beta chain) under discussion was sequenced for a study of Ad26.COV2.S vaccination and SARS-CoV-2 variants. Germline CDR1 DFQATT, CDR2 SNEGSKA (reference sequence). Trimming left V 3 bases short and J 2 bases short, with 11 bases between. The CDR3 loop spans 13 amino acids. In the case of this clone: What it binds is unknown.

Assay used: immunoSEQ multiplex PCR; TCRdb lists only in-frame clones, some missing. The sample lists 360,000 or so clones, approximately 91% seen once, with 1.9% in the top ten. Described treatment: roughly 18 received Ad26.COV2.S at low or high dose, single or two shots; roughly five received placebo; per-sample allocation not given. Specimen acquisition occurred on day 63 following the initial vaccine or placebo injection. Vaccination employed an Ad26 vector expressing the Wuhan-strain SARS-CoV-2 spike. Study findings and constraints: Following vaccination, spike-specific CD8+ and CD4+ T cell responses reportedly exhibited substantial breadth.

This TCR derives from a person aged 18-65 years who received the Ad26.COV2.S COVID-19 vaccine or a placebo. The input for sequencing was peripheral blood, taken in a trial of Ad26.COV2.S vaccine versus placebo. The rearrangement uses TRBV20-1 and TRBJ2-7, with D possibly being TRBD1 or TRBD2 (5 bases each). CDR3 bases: TGCAGTGCTAGTCGGGACCCGCCCTACGAGCAGTACTTC. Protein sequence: CSASRDPPYEQYF.